This TCR beta chain was identified in a study of graft-versus-host responses after intestinal transplantation. Across the study: Multivisceral, liver-intestinal, or isolated intestinal grafts were transplanted into recipients. Every recipient underwent anti-thymocyte globulin induction, then tacrolimus and steroids for roughly 3 years.

Here immunoSEQ multiplex PCR was the method, and the copy in TCRdb shows in-frame clones only, minus some. The sample has more than 90,000 clones, over 80% seen once. Findings and limits, study-wide: Clonal ratios of graft-versus-host to host-versus-graft in allografts were high for patients exhibiting graft-donor T cell macrochimerism. Detection of GvH clones occurred in recipient marrow, and some had their first appearance in ileum or blood.

With regard to this clone: Its antigen remains unidentified.

The length of the CDR3 is 11 residues. Trimming at V came to 5 bases and at J to 6 bases, leaving 3 bases not matched to a gene. The germline V gene has CDR1 SQVTM and CDR2 ANQGSEA. The chain is built from TRBV29-1 and TRBJ1-1, with TRBD1 matching over 7 bases. The TCR originated in a human donor who received an intestinal transplant. This specimen consisted of unstimulated CD8+ T cells sorted from spleen or lymph node cells, obtained before intestinal transplant. The CDR3 nucleotides are TGCAGCGTTATGACAGGGTCTGAAGCTTTCTTT. It encodes CSVMTGSEAFF.